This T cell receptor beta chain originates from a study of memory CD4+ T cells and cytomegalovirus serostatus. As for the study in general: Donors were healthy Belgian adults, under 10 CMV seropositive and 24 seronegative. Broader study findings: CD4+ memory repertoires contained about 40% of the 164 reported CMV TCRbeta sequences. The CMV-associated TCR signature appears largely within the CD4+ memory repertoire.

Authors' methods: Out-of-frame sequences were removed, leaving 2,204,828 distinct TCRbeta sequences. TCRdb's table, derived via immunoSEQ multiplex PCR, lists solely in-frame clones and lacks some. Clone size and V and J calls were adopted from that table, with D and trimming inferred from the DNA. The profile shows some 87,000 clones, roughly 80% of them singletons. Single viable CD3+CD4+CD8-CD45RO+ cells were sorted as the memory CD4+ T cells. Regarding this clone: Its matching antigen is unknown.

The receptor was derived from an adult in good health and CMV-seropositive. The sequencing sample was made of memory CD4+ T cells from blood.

CDR3 sequence: CASSPVGPQVNGYTF. The CDR3 coding sequence is TGTGCCAGCAGCCCCGTGGGTCCCCAGGTCAATGGCTACACCTTC. This rearrangement joins TRBV11-3 to TRBJ1-2, with D unresolved. Germline CDR1 reads SGHNT; CDR2 reads YENEEA. The CDR3 is made up of 15 amino acids. V dropped 5 bases and J dropped 6 bases, with 19 bases sitting between them.